This TCR beta chain was captured by sequencing in a study of neoadjuvant anti-PD-1 for oral cavity cancer. Study results and caveats: Only three patients per response group were TCR-analyzed; validation needed.

Time point meaning: after neoadjuvant nivolumab, at surgical resection. This clone appeared once. Its cognate antigen is unknown. Repertoires were generated with immunoSEQ multiplex PCR, while TCRdb's copy carries only in-frame clones and drops some. This sample carries 40,000 to 50,000 clones, about 76% of them seen once, and the ten largest clones take approximately 4.8%. Deletions cut 5 bases from V and 0 bases from J, with 10 bases between. This CDR3 comprises 14 residues. Germline loops: CDR1 MNHNS, CDR2 SASEGT. The sample consisted of PBMCs, taken after nivolumab (anti-PD-1) treatment. This sequence joins TRBV6-1 and TRBJ2-5; a possible D gene is TRBD1 (6 bases). The sequence derives from a person aged 40 to 85 with oral cavity squamous cell carcinoma. CDR3 nucleotides: TGTGCCAGCAGTCCCAGGGGACACCAAGAGACCCAGTACTTC. Its translation: CASSPRGHQETQYF.